A single sample gave rise to the 15 T cell receptor beta chains below, sequenced in a study of blood T cells in healthy people across ages. With a J-beta primer mix and a sample-barcoded 5' primer, a second PCR ran roughly 7 to 11 cycles. TCRdb called the 5' RACE reads again in MiXCR, with one record for every CDR3 protein. The sample contains around 780,000 distinct CDR3 sequences, about 61% of which appear only once. The sequenced material came from blood. Receptors were obtained from a man aged 40-49 years in good health.

This sequence joins TRBV9 and TRBJ2-3; D uncertain. Trimming took off 1 base at V and 1 base at J, with 13 bases between the two ends. The CDR3 has 16 amino acids. The V gene's germline CDR1 is SGDLS and CDR2 YYNGEE. The CDR3 loop reads CASSVSFTVGTDTQYF. As DNA, the CDR3 is TGTGCCAGCAGCGTAAGCTTTACCGTCGGCACAGATACGCAGTATTTT.

This sequence joins TRBV7-3 and TRBJ2-3; D might be TRBD1 or TRBD2, each matching 5 bases. The CDR3 spans 18 residues. Per the germline V gene, CDR1 is SGHTA and CDR2 is FQGTGA. V lost 4 bases, J lost 8 bases, and 28 bases lay in between. The CDR3 protein is CASSSEDKGTLAGRTQYF. CDR3 sequence (DNA): TGTGCCAGCAGCTCGGAAGACAAAGGGACCCTGGCAGGGCGTACGCAGTATTTT.

This clonotype was observed a handful of times. V and J are TRBV20-1 and TRBJ2-1, with a tentative D call TRBD2 (6 bases). The V gene's germline CDR1 is DFQATT and CDR2 SNEGSKA (reference sequence). The CDR3 is 17 residues long. V was clipped by 0 bases and J by 4 bases, with 19 bases between them. The CDR3 sequence: CSAREGGLAFTYNEQFF. DNA for the CDR3: TGCAGTGCTAGAGAGGGGGGTCTAGCGTTTACTTACAATGAGCAGTTCTTC.

This clonotype was detected only once. The rearrangement joins TRBV20-1 to TRBJ2-7; TRBD2 matches at 9 bases. The V segment lost 0 bases and the J segment 4 bases; nucleotides outside the gene matches: 13. Looked up from germline, CDR1 is DFQATT and CDR2 is SNEGSKA (reference sequence). This CDR3 is 17 amino acids long. CDR3: CSARDHGTSWSLYEQYF. As DNA, the CDR3 is TGCAGTGCTAGAGATCATGGGACTAGCTGGAGTTTGTACGAGCAGTACTTC.

There are a few counts of this clonotype. The rearrangement links TRBV3-1 to TRBJ2-5; no clear D gene. The germline gives CDR1 LGHDT, CDR2 YNNKEL (reference sequence). There are 13 residues in the CDR3. The V and J ends lost 3 bases and 3 bases respectively, with 8 bases between them. CDR3 nucleotides: TGTGCCAGCAGCCAGCGCGCCGAAGAGACCCAGTACTTC. Translation gives CASSQRAEETQYF.

This chain links TRBV6-6 with TRBJ2-7, with D perhaps TRBD1 (6 bases). Germline-derived CDR1 and CDR2 are MNHNY and SVGAGI (reference sequence). V was shortened by 7 bases and J by 5 bases, with 18 bases between the two germline ends. This CDR3 has 14 residues. The CDR3 reads CASKQRTATHEQYF. In DNA, the CDR3 is TGTGCCAGCAAGCAGAGGACAGCCACCCACGAGCAGTACTTC.

Only one count was recorded for this clonotype. This chain connects TRBV5-1 to TRBJ2-3; 9 bases fit TRBD1. CDR1 and CDR2 (germline): SGHRS, YFSETQ. CDR3 length: 16 residues. V shed 5 bases, J shed 2 bases, and the junction held 9 bases outside the gene matches. CDR3 loop: CASRTTGGATTDTQYF. In nucleotides, the CDR3 is TGCGCCAGCAGGACGACAGGGGGAGCCACCACAGATACGCAGTATTTT. Using reference TRBV5-1 and TRBJ2-3 for the parts outside the CDR3, the full variable domain is KAGVTQTPRYLIKTRGQQVTLSCSPISGHRSVSWYQQTPGQGLQFLFEYFSETQRNKGNFPGRFSGRQFSNSRSEMNVSTLELGDSALYLCASRTTGGATTDTQYFGPGTRLTVL.

In its sample, this clonotype was seen a few times. The chain joins TRBV7-2 to TRBJ2-3; D gene ambiguous. The germline V and J ends were trimmed by 5 bases and 3 bases, with 6 bases remaining between them. Germline CDR1 is SGHTA and CDR2 is FQGNSA. This CDR3 is built from 12 residues. As DNA, the CDR3 is TGTGCCAGCAGCGCGATTACAGATACGCAGTATTTT. Protein product: CASSAITDTQYF.

Comment on this clonotype: A much larger clone differs by one base, so this may be a read error. The chain employs TRBV6-2 or TRBV6-3 and TRBJ1-1; D is ambiguous. The CDR3 spans 11 residues. Trimming took 10 bases from V and 1 from J, leaving 7 bases between them. The V gene's germline CDR1 is MNHEY and CDR2 SVGEGT. The CDR3 DNA is TGTGCCATCAGAACGAACACTGAAGCTTTCTTT. Translated: CAIRTNTEAFF.

The chain has TRBV12-3 or TRBV12-4 and TRBJ2-7; 7 bases are shared with TRBD2. Trimming took 5 bases from V and 3 from J; bases not matched to a gene: 10. The CDR3 runs to 15 residues. The CDR3 sequence is CASSQGRAGIYEQYF. CDR3 bases: TGTGCCAGCAGTCAAGGACGAGCGGGAATCTACGAGCAGTACTTC.

V and J are TRBV2 and TRBJ2-3, with 8 bases lining up with TRBD1. V lost 8 bases to trimming and J lost 5 bases; unmatched junction nucleotides: 9. CDR3 length: 14 amino acids. CDR1 and CDR2 (germline): SNHLY, FYNNEI. CDR3 nucleotide sequence: TGTGCCAGCGCAACAGGGGGTAGTCTAGATACGCAGTATTTT. Protein product: CASATGGSLDTQYF.

The chain links TRBV28 to TRBJ2-3, with TRBD1 matching 7 bases. This CDR3 contains 17 residues. The germline CDR1 and CDR2 sequences are MDHEN and SYDVKM. V lost 4 bases and J lost 5; bases outside the gene matches: 15. The CDR3 reads CASSSRPGQAGLDTQYF. For the CDR3, the DNA is TGTGCCAGCAGTTCGAGGCCCGGACAGGCTGGGTTAGATACGCAGTATTTT.

This clonotype was seen more than once but under ten times. This chain uses TRBV20-1 with TRBJ2-3; 8 bases are shared with TRBD2. J gave up 13 bases and V 3 bases, and 12 bases lay outside the gene matches. Per the germline V gene, CDR1 is DFQATT and CDR2 is SNEGSKA (reference sequence). There are 13 residues in the CDR3. The CDR3 sequence: CSARSGGPSWEYF. The CDR3 region has the DNA TGCAGTGCTAGGAGCGGGGGACCTTCATGGGAGTATTTT.

The genes are TRBV5-1 and TRBJ2-1; tentative D call: TRBD1 (5 bases). Germline V gene lookup returns CDR1 SGHRS and CDR2 YFSETQ. V was trimmed by 2 bases and J by 0 bases, leaving 12 bases between them. CDR3 size: 16 residues. CDR3 loop: CASSLLQGASYNEQFF. In DNA form, the CDR3 reads TGCGCCAGCAGCTTACTCCAGGGCGCCTCCTACAATGAGCAGTTCTTC.

The table lists this clonotype with a few counts. The rearrangement links TRBV4-1 to TRBJ2-2; 9 bases fit TRBD1. The junction had 4 bases not matched to a gene; V was cut back by 0 bases and J by 2 bases. The CDR3 runs to 17 residues. Germline V CDR1 and CDR2: MGHRA, YSYEKL. CDR3 region: CASSQEAQGANTGELFF. CDR3 nucleotides: TGCGCCAGCAGCCAAGAGGCACAGGGGGCCAACACCGGGGAGCTGTTTTTT.